These T cell receptor beta chains were read from a single sample in a study of cytomegalovirus exposure and HLA in healthy donors. The repertoire was sequenced with immunoSEQ multiplex PCR; TCRdb's copy has only in-frame clones and lacks some. Its clone listing holds about 99,000 clones. Sequencing was performed on PBMCs. The source of these receptors is a man aged 35 to 55 in good health and CMV-seronegative. The CDR3 runs from the conserved cysteine through the conserved F or W. D genes are given only for firm matches.

J gene	V gene	D gene	CDR3 protein	CDR3 DNA
TRBJ2-1	TRBV25-1	TRBD2	CASSDLWTSGRNEQFF	TGTGCCAGCAGTGACTTGTGGACTAGCGGGAGGAATGAGCAGTTCTTC
TRBJ2-7	TRBV10-2	NA	CASSEFAGEQYF	TGCGCCAGCAGTGAGTTTGCGGGGGAGCAGTACTTC
TRBJ1-1	TRBV4-3	NA	CASSPGARTNTEAFF	TGCGCCAGCAGCCCAGGGGCACGGACGAACACTGAAGCTTTCTTT
TRBJ2-3	TRBV5-4	TRBD1	CASSFPTGGADTQYF	TGTGCCAGCAGCTTCCCGACAGGGGGAGCAGATACGCAGTATTTT
TRBJ2-5	TRBV5-1	NA	CASSLGAGSETQYF	TGCGCCAGCAGCTTGGGGGCCGGCTCAGAGACCCAGTACTTC
TRBJ1-3	TRBV7-2	NA	CASSPPFEVSGNTIYF	TGTGCCAGCAGCCCCCCTTTTGAGGTTTCTGGAAACACCATATATTTT
TRBJ1-5	TRBV9	TRBD1	CASSEGQGNSNQPQHF	TGTGCCAGCAGCGAGGGACAGGGCAATAGCAATCAGCCCCAGCATTTT
TRBJ1-2	TRBV4-3	NA	CASSQDVQGGGYTF	TGCGCCAGCAGCCAAGACGTCCAGGGAGGTGGCTACACCTTC
TRBJ1-3	TRBV30	TRBD1	CAWSATGGSGNTIYF	TGTGCCTGGAGTGCTACAGGGGGCTCTGGAAACACCATATATTTT
TRBJ2-7	TRBV19	NA	CASSGGQIYEQYF	TGTGCCAGTAGTGGAGGTCAGATCTACGAGCAGTACTTC
TRBJ2-7	TRBV18	TRBD1	CASSPPRDRVYEQYF	TGTGCCAGCTCACCACCGCGGGACAGGGTTTACGAGCAGTACTTC
TRBJ1-1	TRBV6-6	NA	CASSYSTPDVAFF	TGTGCCAGCAGTTACTCGACACCGGATGTAGCTTTCTTT
TRBJ1-2	TRBV4-1	NA	CASSEATAYGYTF	TGCGCCAGCAGCGAGGCGACCGCCTATGGCTACACCTTC
TRBJ1-1	TRBV5-1	NA	CASSLTGLNTEAFF	TGCGCCAGCAGCTTGACAGGGTTGAACACTGAAGCTTTCTTT
TRBJ2-1	TRBV6-5	TRBD2	CASSKRTSILGQFF	TGTGCCAGCAGTAAGAGGACTAGTATCTTGGGGCAGTTCTTC
TRBJ2-3	TRBV19	TRBD1	CASSIVRQGGTNTQYF	TGTGCCAGTAGTATAGTGCGACAGGGGGGTACCAATACGCAGTATTTT
TRBJ2-2	TRBV7-6	TRBD2	CASSLPSGGVGELFF	TGTGCCAGCAGCTTACCTAGCGGGGGGGTCGGGGAGCTGTTTTTT
TRBJ1-1	TRBV10-2	TRBD1	CASSDGQGTENTEAFF	TGCGCCAGCAGTGATGGACAGGGGACAGAGAACACTGAAGCTTTCTTT
TRBJ2-7	TRBV13	NA	CARDRDIAYGQYF	TGTGCCAGAGATCGGGACATAGCCTACGGGCAGTACTTC
TRBJ2-1	TRBV5-6	TRBD2	CASSLGLAGAYNEQFF	TGTGCCAGCAGCTTGGGCCTAGCGGGGGCATACAATGAGCAGTTCTTC
TRBJ2-2	TRBV10-2	NA	CASSRSGGELFF	TGCGCCAGCAGTCGATCGGGCGGGGAGCTGTTTTTT
TRBJ2-7	TRBV29-1	NA	CSAAQQNYEQYF	TGCAGCGCAGCCCAACAGAACTACGAGCAGTACTTC
TRBJ2-5	TRBV18	TRBD2	CASSPPGSGGETQYF	TGTGCCAGCTCACCACCCGGCTCGGGGGGGGAGACCCAGTACTTC
TRBJ1-2	TRBV7-2	TRBD1	CASSLQGAYNGYTF	TGTGCCAGCAGCTTGCAGGGGGCGTACAATGGCTACACCTTC
TRBJ1-2	TRBV14	NA	CASSQGHPLFYGYTF	TGTGCCAGCAGCCAAGGACACCCCTTGTTCTATGGCTACACCTTC
TRBJ2-5	TRBV15	TRBD2	CATSSNPGLAGGPGEQYF	TGTGCCACCAGCAGTAACCCGGGACTAGCGGGAGGGCCCGGGGAGCAGTACTTC